Each of the 14 T cell receptor beta chains below was sequenced from the same sample in a study of blood T cell repertoires in COVID-19. The data were produced by immunoSEQ multiplex PCR, yet TCRdb's version contains in-frame clones alone and is incomplete. The top ten hold around 1.6% of the sample, which has about 250,000 clones, around 86% seen once. The sequencing sample was made of PBMCs or T cells enriched from blood (not recorded which). The origin of the receptors is a woman aged 50 to 65 who had recovered from COVID-19.

The genes are TRBV5-4 and TRBJ2-1, with 13 bases identical to TRBD2. The V segment lost 4 bases and the J segment 6 bases; nucleotides outside the gene matches: 4. The CDR3 is 15 amino acids. The germline V gene encodes CDR1 SGHNT and CDR2 YYREEE (reference sequence). Written as DNA, the CDR3 is TGTGCCAGCAGCAGTGGACTAGCGGGAGTCAATGAGCAGTTCTTC. This codes for CASSSGLAGVNEQFF.

The V and J genes are TRBV4-2 and TRBJ1-1; the D gene is possibly TRBD1 (5 bases). Germline CDR1 reads LGHNA; CDR2 reads YNFKEQ. This CDR3 has 19 residues. The V gene lost 0 bases and the J gene lost 3 bases, with 23 bases spanning the gap. The CDR3 is CASSQELWGGVGGDTEAFF. CDR3 sequence (DNA): TGTGCCAGCAGCCAAGAGCTTTGGGGGGGGGTAGGAGGTGACACTGAAGCTTTCTTT.

The CDR3 region is CASSLVREFTDTQYF. CDR3 DNA sequence: TGTGCCAGCAGCTTGGTTCGAGAATTCACAGATACGCAGTATTTT. The rearrangement joins TRBV5-6 to TRBJ2-3; no reliable D call. The V gene lost 0 bases and the J gene lost 2 bases, with 10 bases spanning the gap. This CDR3 region has 15 residues. Germline loops: CDR1 SGHDT, CDR2 YYEEEE.

The gene calls are TRBV5-5 and TRBJ1-4, with unresolved D. The germline gives CDR1 SGHKS, CDR2 YYEKEE (reference sequence). The length of the CDR3 is 15 residues. V lost 0 bases and J lost 0, with 6 bases in between. The CDR3 loop reads CASSLDGATNEKLFF. DNA of the CDR3: TGTGCCAGCAGCTTGGACGGAGCAACTAATGAAAAACTGTTTTTT.

V usage is TRBV3-1 (or the pseudogene TRBV3-2) and J usage is TRBJ2-1; possible D gene TRBD1, 5 bases. The CDR3 sequence is 12 residues long. Germline values: CDR1 LGHDT, CDR2 YNNKEL (reference sequence). Trimming stripped 6 bases from V and 11 bases from J, with 14 bases between. Here the CDR3 reads CASRERGRQQFF. DNA for the CDR3: TGTGCCAGCAGGGAAAGGGGCCGGCAGCAGTTCTTC.

The chain has TRBV15 and TRBJ2-1; 7 bases line up with TRBD2. Germline lookup yields CDR1 LNHNV and CDR2 YYDKDF (reference sequence). The CDR3 runs to 15 residues. V was clipped by 4 bases and J by 7 bases; unmatched bases: 10. CDR3 in DNA: TGTGCCACCAGCACCCCTAAGCGGGAAGGGAATGAGCAGTTCTTC. Encoded protein: CATSTPKREGNEQFF.

The chain has TRBV24-1 and TRBJ2-1; perhaps TRBD2 as D (6 bases). CDR3 length equals 14 residues. Looked up from germline, CDR1 is KGHDR and CDR2 is SFDVKD. V was trimmed by 6 bases and J by 0 bases, leaving 8 bases between them. The CDR3 region is CATSSGSSYNEQFF. The CDR3 bases are TGTGCCACCAGTTCCGGGAGCTCCTACAATGAGCAGTTCTTC.

The CDR3 nucleotides read TGCGCCAGCACGGGACTAGCGGGTACGGACGACTACAATGAGCAGTTCTTC. Amino acid sequence: CASTGLAGTDDYNEQFF. The rearrangement links TRBV4-1 to TRBJ2-1, with TRBD2 identical over 12 bases. Trimming cost V 7 bases and J 3 bases; bases outside gene matches: 10. CDR3 length equals 17 residues. CDR1 MGHRA and CDR2 YSYEKL come from the germline V gene.

The genes are TRBV6-5 and TRBJ1-2, with 7 positions matching TRBD1. The CDR3 runs to 13 residues. Trimming removed 6 bases from V and 7 bases from J; junction bases left unmatched: 8. Per the germline V gene, CDR1 is MNHEY and CDR2 is SVGAGI. CDR3 sequence (DNA): TGTGCCAGCAGACGAGACAGGGAGTTTGGCTACACCTTC. Its translation: CASRRDREFGYTF.

V usage is TRBV25-1 and J usage is TRBJ2-3, with TRBD2 matching over 11 bases. The CDR3 contains 16 residues. J lost 2 bases, V lost 4 bases, and 5 bases had no gene match. Germline lookup yields CDR1 MGHDK and CDR2 SYGVNS. The CDR3 spells CASSGKTSGNTDTQYF. The CDR3 DNA follows: TGTGCCAGCAGTGGAAAGACTAGCGGGAACACAGATACGCAGTATTTT.

The V and J genes are TRBV3-1 (or the pseudogene TRBV3-2) and TRBJ2-7, with 10 bases matching TRBD2. Germline V CDR1 and CDR2: LGHDT, YNNKEL (reference sequence). This CDR3 has 15 residues. V lost 1 base and J lost 7; bases outside the gene matches: 7. CDR3 loop: CASSQVASGRGEQYF. DNA of the CDR3: TGTGCCAGCAGCCAAGTCGCTAGCGGGAGAGGTGAGCAGTACTTC.

The chain employs TRBV6-5 and TRBJ2-1; 12 bases align to TRBD2. V dropped 0 bases and J dropped 5; count of bases not matched to a gene: 2. Per the germline V gene, CDR1 is MNHEY and CDR2 is SVGAGI. There are 16 residues in the CDR3. In DNA, the CDR3 is TGTGCCAGCAGTTACTCCGGACTAGCGGGGAACAATGAGCAGTTCTTC. Protein product: CASSYSGLAGNNEQFF.

This rearrangement joins TRBV29-1 to TRBJ1-2; D remains ambiguous. The CDR3 totals 12 residues. From germline, CDR1 is SQVTM and CDR2 ANQGSEA. Trimming stripped 3 bases from V and 11 bases from J, with 16 bases between. The CDR3 DNA is TGCAGCGTTGATTCCGGGCGGACGGGGTACACCTTC. This encodes CSVDSGRTGYTF.

The genes are TRBV19 and TRBJ1-3, with 7 nucleotides matching TRBD1. J gave up 1 base and V 8 bases, and 8 bases lay outside the gene matches. CDR1 and CDR2 from the germline V gene are LNHDA and SQIVND (reference sequence). There are 15 residues in the CDR3. The CDR3 bases are TGTGCCAGTCACAGGGGCGCCTGGTCTGGAAACACCATATATTTT. This translates into CASHRGAWSGNTIYF.